This TCR beta chain stems from a study of blood T cell repertoires in COVID-19. In the original workflow: For nucleated cells, counts were estimated from reference gene primer amplification. Data came from immunoSEQ multiplex PCR; TCRdb stores just in-frame clones and leaves some out. V, J and clone size reflect that table, while D and trimming were determined from the DNA. The sample yields approximately 140,000 clones, roughly 83% seen once. CDR3 size: 17 residues. Germline V gene data show CDR1 as MNHEY and CDR2 as SMNVEV (reference sequence). V dropped 2 bases and J dropped 7 bases, with 18 bases sitting between them.

This receptor was taken from a woman older than 75 with acute or convalescent COVID-19. The chain links TRBV27 to TRBJ1-6; tentative D call: TRBD1 (5 bases). The specimen sequenced was peripheral blood. The CDR3 is CASSLTPGQGGNSPLHF. DNA of the CDR3: TGTGCCAGCAGTTTAACCCCGGGCCAGGGCGGAAATTCACCCCTCCACTTT.